This TCR beta chain originates from a study of T cell responses to AZD1222 COVID-19 vaccine. Study-wide results and limits: Sampling captured repertoires only after the peak T cell response. A mostly white British donor set with more females was recruited, and clonal diversity was possibly underestimated.

The CDR3 has 13 residues. Deletions cut 6 bases from V and 4 bases from J, with 8 bases between. Looked up from germline, CDR1 is KGHDR and CDR2 is SFDVKD. Regarding this clone: Its antigen remains unknown.

The method was immunoSEQ multiplex PCR; TCRdb's version includes in-frame clones alone and lacks a portion of them. The sample includes about 180,000 clones, about nine tenths of them seen just once. The chain joins TRBV24-1 to TRBJ2-2; D call uncertain. The sample in question was peripheral blood, obtained on day 0 of AZD1222 vaccination. The sequence derives from an adult in good health. As DNA, the CDR3 is TGTGCCACCAGTATCGGCGGCACCGGGGAGCTGTTTTTT. The encoded protein is CATSIGGTGELFF.